This record covers a single TCR beta chain. The V and J ends lost 5 bases and 6 bases, in that order; junction bases with no gene match: 9. Germline values: CDR1 LNHDA, CDR2 SQIVND (reference sequence). This CDR3 spans 14 amino acids. In the source study's methods: From reference gene primer amplification, estimates of nucleated cell counts were derived. TCRdb's table, derived via immunoSEQ multiplex PCR, lists solely in-frame clones and lacks some. That table gives V, J and clone size, and the DNA gave D and trimming. This table has about 120,000 clones, more than 60% appearing once. This entry is derived from a study of blood T cell repertoires in COVID-19. Study-wide background: COVID-19 samples from acute and convalescent phases originated in the United States, Italy and Spain. Sources were T cells, B-cell-depleted T cells, or PBMCs; the material itself was cDNA or gDNA.

This receptor was taken from a man aged 70-80 years with acute or convalescent COVID-19. Material for sequencing was peripheral blood. The V and J genes are TRBV19 and TRBJ2-7, with 8 bases identical to TRBD1. The DNA of the CDR3 is TGTGCCAGTAGTGCGACGGGACAGGACTCCGAGCAGTACTTC. It translates to CASSATGQDSEQYF.